The rows below give T cell receptor beta chains drawn from one sample of a study of blood T cell repertoires in COVID-19. Here immunoSEQ multiplex PCR was the method, and the copy in TCRdb shows in-frame clones only, minus some. The data show fewer than 400,000 clones, around 88% seen once. The sequencing input was peripheral blood. Source of these receptors: a man aged 30 to 39 with active or convalescent COVID-19. Both conserved end residues are part of each CDR3.

j_call: TRBJ1-2
v_call: TRBV9
cdr3_length: 17
cdr3_aa: CASSPYAPHQGAGGYTF

j_call: TRBJ2-7
v_call: TRBV7-9
cdr3_length: 13
cdr3_aa: CASSRENGLAVYF

j_call: TRBJ1-1
v_call: TRBV30
cdr3_length: 17
cdr3_aa: CAWSWGTGQRKATEAFF

j_call: TRBJ1-4
v_call: TRBV2
cdr3_length: 15
cdr3_aa: CASSLRDSRDEKLFF

j_call: TRBJ1-2
v_call: TRBV24-1
cdr3_length: 12
cdr3_aa: CATSDFQNGYTF

j_call: TRBJ1-1
v_call: TRBV7-3
cdr3_length: 17
cdr3_aa: CASSPIPLAGANTEAFF

j_call: TRBJ2-7
v_call: TRBV18
cdr3_length: 12
cdr3_aa: CASSPTGYEQYF

j_call: TRBJ1-2
v_call: TRBV7-9
cdr3_length: 14
cdr3_aa: CASSFRDRGNGYTF

j_call: TRBJ2-7
v_call: TRBV6-5
cdr3_length: 13
cdr3_aa: CASSFEGSIKQYF

j_call: TRBJ2-3
v_call: TRBV7-9
cdr3_length: 15
cdr3_aa: CASSRQPDLADTQYF

j_call: TRBJ1-3
v_call: TRBV28
cdr3_length: 13
cdr3_aa: CASRGGGGDTIYF

j_call: TRBJ1-2
v_call: TRBV3-1/TRBV3-2
cdr3_length: 18
cdr3_aa: CASSQPKTGQGINYGYTF

j_call: TRBJ2-1
v_call: TRBV11-3
cdr3_length: 15
cdr3_aa: CASTLSGGANNEQFF

j_call: TRBJ2-5
v_call: TRBV7-9
cdr3_length: 14
cdr3_aa: CASSSTGLIETQYF

j_call: TRBJ2-3
v_call: TRBV2
cdr3_length: 15
cdr3_aa: CASSLAGGGTDTQYF

j_call: TRBJ1-1
v_call: TRBV28
cdr3_length: 14
cdr3_aa: CASSQGYEGTEAFF

j_call: TRBJ1-2
v_call: TRBV5-1
cdr3_length: 14
cdr3_aa: CASSLSEGVDGYTF

j_call: TRBJ2-1
v_call: TRBV5-1
cdr3_length: 16
cdr3_aa: CASSLERQEYHNEQFF

j_call: TRBJ2-2
v_call: TRBV30
cdr3_length: 17
cdr3_aa: CAWDISQGARNTGELFF

j_call: TRBJ2-5
v_call: TRBV29-1
cdr3_length: 15
cdr3_aa: CSVPNPQTFQETQYF

j_call: TRBJ2-7
v_call: TRBV7-9
cdr3_length: 16
cdr3_aa: CASSLEAGIEFYEQYF

j_call: TRBJ1-1
v_call: TRBV3-1/TRBV3-2
cdr3_length: 14
cdr3_aa: CASSHPDRGTEAFF

j_call: TRBJ2-1
v_call: TRBV5-1
cdr3_length: 14
cdr3_aa: CASGQREVPNEQFF

j_call: TRBJ2-3
v_call: TRBV6-5
cdr3_length: 15
cdr3_aa: CASSYGSISGDTQYF

j_call: TRBJ2-7
v_call: TRBV11-2
cdr3_length: 16
cdr3_aa: CASSSNRGQGFYEQYF

j_call: TRBJ1-1
v_call: TRBV21-1
cdr3_length: 17
cdr3_aa: CASSKVAGQGACTEAFF

j_call: TRBJ1-6
v_call: TRBV6-5
cdr3_length: 16
cdr3_aa: CASSYGNPDRGSPLHF

j_call: TRBJ1-1
v_call: TRBV5-1
cdr3_length: 16
cdr3_aa: CASSSGQGFYRTEAFF

j_call: TRBJ2-3
v_call: TRBV6-6
cdr3_length: 15
cdr3_aa: CASSYRDGRGRTQYF

j_call: TRBJ1-5
v_call: TRBV28
cdr3_length: 15
cdr3_aa: CASGPGQGDNQPQHF

j_call: TRBJ1-4
v_call: TRBV7-2
cdr3_length: 17
cdr3_aa: CASSPTLRLATNEKLFF

j_call: TRBJ1-5
v_call: TRBV10-3
cdr3_length: 17
cdr3_aa: CAISESGSGRRNQPQHF

j_call: TRBJ2-1
v_call: TRBV4-3
cdr3_length: 14
cdr3_aa: CASSHGTSRNEQFF

j_call: TRBJ1-5
v_call: TRBV30
cdr3_length: 13
cdr3_aa: CAWAGISNQPQHF

j_call: TRBJ1-1
v_call: TRBV4-1
cdr3_length: 15
cdr3_aa: CASSPGQGGNTEAFF

j_call: TRBJ2-1
v_call: TRBV11-3
cdr3_length: 15
cdr3_aa: CASSPSPGQGNEQFF

j_call: TRBJ1-4
v_call: TRBV19
cdr3_length: 14
cdr3_aa: CASRDRGGDEKLFF

j_call: TRBJ2-7
v_call: TRBV19
cdr3_length: 14
cdr3_aa: CASSGGQGAREQYF

j_call: TRBJ1-5
v_call: TRBV28
cdr3_length: 14
cdr3_aa: CASSEGPRNQPQHF

j_call: TRBJ1-2
v_call: TRBV18
cdr3_length: 13
cdr3_aa: CASSSRGGPGYTF

j_call: TRBJ1-5
v_call: TRBV4-1
cdr3_length: 19
cdr3_aa: CASSKGGQLEFNSNQPQHF

j_call: TRBJ2-3
v_call: TRBV5-1
cdr3_length: 17
cdr3_aa: CASSLTSLAGNTDTQYF

j_call: TRBJ2-1
v_call: TRBV29-1
cdr3_length: 14
cdr3_aa: CSVATGGRIDEQFF

j_call: TRBJ2-5
v_call: TRBV6-5
cdr3_length: 15
cdr3_aa: CASSYSERGEETQYF

j_call: TRBJ2-7
v_call: TRBV27
cdr3_length: 15
cdr3_aa: CASSFQGTGTYEQYF